This section outlines one T cell receptor beta chain sequence together with its context. The target antigen is unknown. CDR1 WNHNN and CDR2 SYGVQD come from the germline V gene (reference sequence). The V and J ends lost 5 bases and 6 bases respectively, with 11 bases between them. This CDR3 is 12 amino acids long. This entry belongs to a study of vaccination and CD4 T cells after COVID-19. In the study overall: Convalescent individuals exhibited SARS-CoV-2 positivity on nasal swab PCR, with about 9 mild and one severe presentation. Median draw time for post-COVID samples was roughly 96 days post-diagnosis (range 35 to 161). Investigators stimulated cells with overlapping spike peptides drawn from SARS-CoV-2, HCoV-NL63, HCoV-OC43 and HCoV-229E.

The Oncomine TCR Beta short-read assay was applied to DNA of cultured CD4+ T cells. MiXCR, applied by TCRdb to the PCR reads, yields one record per CDR3 protein. The data contain just over 3,000 distinct CDR3 sequences, 75% to 85% of them seen just once; the ten biggest clones take up 25% to 30%. Stated treatment: approximately nine-day PBMC culture with coronavirus spike peptide pools or control peptides (ViraFEST assay). First, ViraFEST expanded antigen-specific T cells with peptide pools, and next it sequenced the TCRs. The rearrangement uses TRBV10-1 and TRBJ2-7, with a weak D call TRBD1 (6 bases). This receptor was taken from a human donor who had recovered from COVID-19. Material: CD4+ T cells from blood, cultured in vitro. The CDR3 bases are TGCGCCAGCAGTCGGGACAATCGCGAGCAGTACTTC. This translates into CASSRDNREQYF.